Sequencing of this T cell receptor (beta chain) was carried out in a study of cytomegalovirus exposure and HLA in healthy donors. Study results and caveats: Altogether, 150 to 200 TCR beta chains were recorded as cytomegalovirus-associated. Being productive about 90% or about 30% of the time was typical of most TCR beta V segments in an earlier analysis.

In its sample, this clone was seen a few times. Its antigen is as yet unknown. The PCR employed 60 Vbeta primers together with 13 Jbeta primers. Clones were read by immunoSEQ multiplex PCR, and TCRdb kept only the in-frame ones, dropping some. The sample includes over 85,000 clones, about 8% of them seen just once. Germline lookup yields CDR1 LNHDA and CDR2 SQIVND (reference sequence). V was trimmed by 5 bases and J by 8 bases, leaving 19 bases between them. The CDR3 sequence is 15 residues long. The source is a man aged 50 to 59 in good health and CMV-seronegative. The material sequenced was PBMCs. The rearrangement uses TRBV19 and TRBJ2-1, with D possibly matching TRBD1 (6 bases). The CDR3 coding sequence is TGTGCCAGTAGTCGGTTTGGGGGCTATGAGGATGAGCAGTTCTTC. It is translated as CASSRFGGYEDEQFF.